The clone carrying this T cell receptor (beta chain) was observed a few times. The target antigen is unknown. The sample belongs to a study of identical twins. Findings and caveats of the study: Conclusions relied on cross-sectional statistical analysis, not following the same donors. Out-of-frame alpha sequences common to twins exhibited an excess of low generation probability. Invariant MAIT and iNKT cells may have partly biased zero-insertion analyses.

This CDR3 region has 17 residues. V lost 3 bases, J lost 0 bases, and 6 bases stayed unmatched. Per the germline V gene, CDR1 is LGHNA and CDR2 is YNFKEQ. In TCRdb, the 5' RACE reads were re-called with MiXCR into one record per CDR3 protein. The sample holds 200,000 to 250,000 distinct CDR3 sequences, around 8.1% seen once. This sample also appeared in a second study, on yellow fever vaccine responses in identical twins.

The source is a woman between 18 and 29 years old in good health. Source material: memory (CD45RO+) T cells sorted from blood. The rearrangement joins TRBV4-2 to TRBJ2-2, with 8 bases lining up with TRBD1. The CDR3 is CASSHSSGGANTGELFF. Here the CDR3 DNA reads TGTGCCAGCAGCCACTCTTCAGGGGGCGCGAACACCGGGGAGCTGTTTTTT.